Shown below are 20 T cell receptor beta chains from a single sample sequenced in a study of response to subunit inactivated influenza vaccine. TCRdb reanalysed the RT-PCR reads using MiXCR and keeps one entry per CDR3 protein. Counted here are more than 450,000 distinct CDR3 sequences, around 8% occurring once; the ten biggest clones make up about an eighth. Sequencing used PBMCs from blood, obtained roughly 24 months after vaccination. The receptors originated from a man aged 50-75 years who received an inactivated influenza vaccine.

This chain joins TRBV7-2 and TRBJ2-1, with D maybe TRBD2 (6 bases). Trimming shortened V by 5 bases and J by 9 bases, and 17 bases separated the two germline ends. Germline V gives CDR1 SGHTA, CDR2 FQGNSA. The CDR3 has 14 amino acids. The CDR3 region has the DNA TGTGCCAGCAGCATATCCGGGACTGTAAGTGAGCAGTTCTTC. Translating it yields CASSISGTVSEQFF.

This chain connects TRBV5-1 to TRBJ2-5; TRBD2 matches at 8 bases. The CDR3 spans 17 residues. Germline trimming cut 4 bases from V and 1 base from J; bases unmatched to any gene: 12. Germline assignment: CDR1 SGHRS and CDR2 YFSETQ. CDR3 coding DNA: TGCGCCAGCAGCCGTCGGGGAGCGGGGGAGACCCAAGAGACCCAGTACTTC. The encoded protein is CASSRRGAGETQETQYF.

This chain uses TRBV20-1 with TRBJ2-7; 10 bases map to TRBD2. This CDR3 comprises 17 residues. Trimming removed 0 bases from V and 2 bases from J; junction bases left unmatched: 10. Germline loops: CDR1 DFQATT, CDR2 SNEGSKA (reference sequence). The CDR3 spells CSARDIRTSGRTYEQYF. For the CDR3, the DNA is TGCAGTGCTAGAGATATAAGGACTAGCGGACGGACCTACGAGCAGTACTTC.

The chain recombines TRBV18 with TRBJ1-2; no reliable D call. This CDR3 is built from 13 residues. Trimming stripped 3 bases from V and 2 bases from J, with 7 bases between. The germline CDR1 and CDR2 sequences are KGHSH and LQKENI. CDR3 in DNA: TGTGCCAGCTCACCCAACGACAACTATGGCTACACCTTC. Translation gives CASSPNDNYGYTF.

In the case of this clonotype: At one boundary the junction diverges from the germline segment, which might be a read error. This chain connects TRBV4-2 to TRBJ2-7; no clear D. There are 12 residues in the CDR3. The V gene's germline CDR1 is LGHNA and CDR2 YNFKEQ. The CDR3 DNA sequence: TGTGCCAGCAGTTCGGGCCTCTACAAGCAGTACTTC. It yields the protein CASSSGLYKQYF.

The sample holds a few counts of this clonotype. J is TRBJ1-2 and V is TRBV29-1; D remains unclear. CDR1 is SQVTM and CDR2 is ANQGSEA in the germline V gene. The CDR3 length is 12 residues. Trimming removed 3 bases at V and 8 bases at J, with 13 bases between. This CDR3 is CSVDRKLEGYTF. The DNA for the CDR3 is TGCAGCGTTGACCGGAAACTCGAGGGCTACACCTTC.

This clonotype was counted only a few times. This rearrangement joins TRBV20-1 to TRBJ2-1; perhaps D is TRBD1 or TRBD2 (5 bases each). CDR3 length: 13 residues. Germline V gene lookup returns CDR1 DFQATT and CDR2 SNEGSKA (reference sequence). V was pared by 6 bases and J by 3 bases, with 12 bases between. CDR3 loop: CSAKGPIYNEQFF. CDR3 nucleotides: TGCAGTGCAAAGGGACCGATCTACAATGAGCAGTTCTTC.

This clonotype was seen repeatedly, ten times or more. The chain uses TRBV10-3 and TRBJ2-1; D not resolved. CDR1 and CDR2 from the germline V gene are ENHRY and SYGVKD. Trimming left V 6 bases short and J 15 bases short, with 18 bases between. CDR3 length: 12 residues. The CDR3 reads CAISPVQGDWFF. The CDR3 DNA is TGTGCCATCAGCCCCGTCCAAGGAGATTGGTTCTTC.

This clonotype turned up a few times. The V and J genes are TRBV5-5 and TRBJ1-6, with no clear D. The CDR3 is made up of 15 amino acids. Trimming left V 6 bases short and J 6 bases short, with 16 bases between. The germline V gene has CDR1 SGHKS and CDR2 YYEKEE (reference sequence). The CDR3 nucleotides read TGTGCCAGCACCACCGGAGGAGGGTCTAATTCACCCCTCCACTTT. The encoded protein is CASTTGGGSNSPLHF.

This clonotype has a count of ten or more. The chain uses TRBV4-2 and TRBJ2-2; no clear D. This CDR3 region has 15 residues. The V end lost 4 bases, the J end lost 1 base, and 10 bases lay between the germline ends. The germline gives CDR1 LGHNA, CDR2 YNFKEQ. The CDR3 spells CASSPRLLNTGELFF. The CDR3 DNA reads TGTGCCAGCAGCCCGCGACTCTTGAACACCGGGGAGCTGTTTTTT.

The rearrangement joins TRBV19 to TRBJ2-2, with 7 bases that match TRBD1. V lost 6 bases, J lost 0 bases, and 4 bases stayed unmatched. The germline V gene encodes CDR1 LNHDA and CDR2 SQIVND (reference sequence). This CDR3 is built from 15 residues. The CDR3 DNA reads TGTGCCAGTAGCAAACAGGGGACGAACACCGGGGAGCTGTTTTTT. Translation: CASSKQGTNTGELFF.

This clonotype was observed a few times. This rearrangement joins TRBV6-5 to TRBJ2-7, with 7 bases fitting TRBD1. The CDR3 extends over 13 amino acids. V was clipped by 4 bases and J by 5 bases; unmatched bases: 5. CDR1 is MNHEY, CDR2 SVGAGI, per germline. The CDR3 DNA is TGTGCCAGCAGTTCGGGACAGCGAAACGAGCAGTACTTC. Its translation: CASSSGQRNEQYF.

This clonotype was counted only a few times. The rearrangement links TRBV28 to TRBJ2-7; 15 bases line up with TRBD2. This CDR3 is 15 amino acids long. Trimming took 3 bases from V and 7 from J; bases not matched to a gene: 4. Germline V gene lookup returns CDR1 MDHEN and CDR2 SYDVKM. CDR3 amino acids: CASSFLGLAGGEQYF. CDR3 bases: TGTGCCAGCAGTTTTCTGGGACTAGCGGGGGGAGAGCAGTACTTC.

This clonotype was observed a few times. This chain's CDR3 is CASSSYDGYTF. The CDR3 coding sequence is TGTGCCAGCAGTTCCTACGATGGCTACACCTTC. V and J are TRBV12-3 or TRBV12-4 and TRBJ1-2; no clear D gene. Trimming left V 4 bases short and J 6 bases short, with 6 bases between. The CDR3 has 11 amino acids.

The sample holds a few counts of this clonotype. V is TRBV3-1 and J is TRBJ1-6; 10 nucleotides agree with TRBD1. V shed 4 bases, J shed 11 bases, and the junction held 5 bases outside the gene matches. The CDR3 has 14 amino acids. Per germline, CDR1 LGHDT and CDR2 YNNKEL (reference sequence). This CDR3 reads CASSLGTGAAPLHF. Written as DNA, the CDR3 is TGTGCCAGCAGCCTCGGGACAGGGGCCGCACCCCTCCACTTT.

The chain is built from TRBV4-2 and TRBJ1-3; D is possibly TRBD1 (6 bases). Germline V CDR1 and CDR2: LGHNA, YNFKEQ. The CDR3 length is 15 residues. With 0 bases removed from V and 4 bases from J, the gap between germline ends came to 10 bases. CDR3 sequence (DNA): TGTGCCAGCAGCCAAGAACAGGGAACCGGAAACACCATATATTTT. As protein: CASSQEQGTGNTIYF.

This clonotype was counted ten times or more. The J gene is TRBJ2-3, the V gene TRBV24-1, with D possibly called TRBD1 or TRBD2 (7 bases each). The germline V gene has CDR1 KGHDR and CDR2 SFDVKD. Between the trimmed V and J ends, which lost 5 bases and 0 bases, there was a span of 11 bases. This CDR3 has 15 amino acids. Here the CDR3 reads CATSAQGGSTDTQYF. CDR3 nucleotides: TGTGCCACCAGTGCCCAGGGGGGGAGCACAGATACGCAGTATTTT.

This clonotype was counted only a few times. The chain links TRBV5-5 to TRBJ2-7; 7 positions agree with TRBD2. The CDR3 runs to 14 residues. Germline-derived CDR1 and CDR2 are SGHKS and YYEKEE (reference sequence). V trimming: 4 bases; J trimming: 2 bases; junction bases outside the gene matches: 6. CDR3 sequence: CASSPLAATYEQYF. CDR3 coding DNA: TGTGCCAGCAGCCCTCTAGCGGCAACCTACGAGCAGTACTTC.

This clonotype was counted only a few times. This rearrangement joins TRBV6-1 to TRBJ2-1; D not certain. The CDR3 contains 12 residues. The V gene's germline CDR1 is MNHNS and CDR2 SASEGT. V was cut by 7 bases and J by 10 bases, with 14 bases left in between. CDR3 nucleotides: TGTGCCAGCACCCCATACGAAGGGGAGCAGTTCTTC. Translating it yields CASTPYEGEQFF.

At least ten counts were recorded for this clonotype. The chain uses TRBV29-1 and TRBJ2-7; 10 bases are a match to TRBD1. CDR1 is SQVTM and CDR2 is ANQGSEA in the germline V gene. V was clipped by 4 bases and J by 2 bases; unmatched bases: 2. This CDR3 is built from 13 residues. In DNA form, the CDR3 reads TGCAGCGTTGTTGGGACAGGGGCCTACGAGCAGTACTTC. Translated: CSVVGTGAYEQYF.